The 5 T cell receptor beta chains listed next were all sequenced from one sample in a study of T-cell memory formation after mild COVID-19. TCRdb reprocessed the 5' RACE reads with MiXCR, giving one entry per CDR3 protein. The sample holds approximately 100,000 distinct CDR3 sequences, under 15% seen once. Sequenced input: PBMCs or a T cell subset sorted from them (not recorded which). These receptors all stem from an adult woman who had mild COVID-19 (a few samples of this study predate the infection). Cell type and time point are not known.

Many counts were recorded for this clonotype. The chain recombines TRBV24-1 with TRBJ2-2; weak D call: TRBD2 (6 bases). This CDR3 is 14 amino acids long. CDR1 and CDR2 (germline): KGHDR, SFDVKD. V was shortened by 6 bases and J by 7 bases, with 14 bases between the two germline ends. CDR3 sequence reads: CATSLTRERGELFF. The DNA for the CDR3 is TGTGCCACCAGTCTCACCCGGGAGCGCGGGGAGCTGTTTTTT.

V gene TRBV12-3 or TRBV12-4 combines with J gene TRBJ2-5; 8 nucleotides align to TRBD2. The CDR3 is made up of 15 amino acids. V was pared by 5 bases and J by 4 bases, with 9 bases of the junction left unmatched. As DNA, the CDR3 is TGTGCCAGCAGTCTGAGCGGGGGCTGGGGAGAGACCCAGTACTTC. It translates to CASSLSGGWGETQYF.

This clonotype was picked up a small number of times. V usage is TRBV19 and J usage is TRBJ2-1; 8 positions match TRBD1. The CDR3 consists of 17 residues. V lost 3 bases to trimming and J lost 4 bases; unmatched junction nucleotides: 11. Germline V lookup: CDR1 LNHDA, CDR2 SQIVND (reference sequence). CDR3 coding DNA: TGTGCCAGTAGTATCGGAGGGGCTTACAGGGGGTACAATGAGCAGTTCTTC. Its translation is CASSIGGAYRGYNEQFF. The full variable domain, with the rest looked up from reference TRBV19 and TRBJ2-1, is DGGITQSPKYLFRKEGQNVTLSCEQNLNHDAMYWYRQDPGQGLRLIYYSQIVNDFQKGDIAEGYSVSREKKESFPLTVTSAQKNPTAFYLCASSIGGAYRGYNEQFFGPGTRLTVL.

V usage is TRBV5-6 and J usage is TRBJ2-1; D is possibly TRBD2 (5 bases). Per the germline V gene, CDR1 is SGHDT and CDR2 is YYEEEE. The V end lost 1 base, the J end lost 7 bases, and 18 bases lay between the germline ends. The CDR3 sequence is 16 residues long. The CDR3 region has the DNA TGTGCCAGCAGCTTGCGGTCGAGCGGAGTCCAAAATGAGCAGTTCTTC. It translates to CASSLRSSGVQNEQFF.

The chain combines TRBV5-5 with TRBJ2-5; D gene uncertain. From germline, CDR1 is SGHKS and CDR2 YYEKEE (reference sequence). The V end was cut by 2 bases, the J end by 2 bases, with 13 bases between. CDR3 length: 15 amino acids. The CDR3 coding sequence is TGTGCCAGCAGCTTCCTATCGGGCGGACAAGAGACCCAGTACTTC. This translates into CASSFLSGGQETQYF.